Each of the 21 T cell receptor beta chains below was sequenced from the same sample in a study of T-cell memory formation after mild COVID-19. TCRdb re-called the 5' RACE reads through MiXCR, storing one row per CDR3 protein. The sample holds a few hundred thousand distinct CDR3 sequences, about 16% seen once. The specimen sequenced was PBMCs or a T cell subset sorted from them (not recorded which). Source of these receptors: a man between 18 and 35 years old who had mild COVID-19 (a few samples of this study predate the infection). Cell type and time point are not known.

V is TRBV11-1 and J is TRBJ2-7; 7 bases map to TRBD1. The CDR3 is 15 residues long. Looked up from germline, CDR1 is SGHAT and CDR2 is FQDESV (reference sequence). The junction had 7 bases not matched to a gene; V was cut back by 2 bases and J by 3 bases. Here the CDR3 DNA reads TGTGCCAGCAGCTTATTTCGGGACAGATACTACGAGCAGTACTTC. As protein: CASSLFRDRYYEQYF.

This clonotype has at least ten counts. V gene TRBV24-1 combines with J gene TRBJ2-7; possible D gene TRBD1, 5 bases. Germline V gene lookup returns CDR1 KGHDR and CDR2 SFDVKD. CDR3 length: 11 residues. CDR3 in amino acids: CATRKSGPQGV. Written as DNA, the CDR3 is TGTGCCACCAGAAAATCAGGGCCCCAGGGCGTC.

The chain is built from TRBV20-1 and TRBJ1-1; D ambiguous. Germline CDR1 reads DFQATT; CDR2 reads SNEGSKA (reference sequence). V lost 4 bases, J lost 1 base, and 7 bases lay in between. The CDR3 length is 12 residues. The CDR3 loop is CSATTPNTEAFF. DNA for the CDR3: TGCAGTGCTACAACACCGAACACTGAAGCTTTCTTT.

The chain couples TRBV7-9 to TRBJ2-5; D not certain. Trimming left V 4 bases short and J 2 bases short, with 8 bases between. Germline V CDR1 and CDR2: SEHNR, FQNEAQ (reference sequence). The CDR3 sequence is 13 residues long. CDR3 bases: TGTGCCAGCAGCTGGTCTGGTCAAGAGACCCAGTACTTC. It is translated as CASSWSGQETQYF.

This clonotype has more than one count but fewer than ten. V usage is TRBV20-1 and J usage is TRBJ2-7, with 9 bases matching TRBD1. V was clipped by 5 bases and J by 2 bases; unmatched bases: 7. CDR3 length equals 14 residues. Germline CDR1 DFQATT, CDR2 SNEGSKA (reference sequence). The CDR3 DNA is TGCAGTGCTCGTCCGGGACAGGGAACCTACGAGCAGTACTTC. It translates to CSARPGQGTYEQYF.

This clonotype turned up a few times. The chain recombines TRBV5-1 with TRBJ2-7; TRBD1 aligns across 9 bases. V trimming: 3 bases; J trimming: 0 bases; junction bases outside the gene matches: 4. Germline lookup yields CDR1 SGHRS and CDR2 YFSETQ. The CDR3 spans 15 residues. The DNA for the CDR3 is TGCGCCAGCAGCTGGACAGGGGCCGGCTCCTACGAGCAGTACTTC. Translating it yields CASSWTGAGSYEQYF.

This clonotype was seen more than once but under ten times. CDR3 loop: CAWSPLENTGELFF. The DNA of the CDR3 is TGTGCCTGGAGTCCACTAGAGAACACCGGGGAGCTGTTTTTT. The chain links TRBV30 to TRBJ2-2, with D possibly matching TRBD2 (5 bases). This CDR3 contains 14 residues. Trimming pared 2 bases from V and 1 base from J, leaving 8 bases between. Germline assignment: CDR1 GTSNPN and CDR2 SVGIG (reference sequence).

This chain's CDR3 is CASSEAGGWDTQYF. DNA of the CDR3: TGTGCCAGCAGTGAGGCAGGGGGCTGGGATACGCAGTATTTT. V gene TRBV6-1 combines with J gene TRBJ2-3; the match to TRBD1 covers 8 bases. Germline CDR1 is MNHNS and CDR2 is SASEGT. Trimming removed 3 bases from V and 6 bases from J; junction bases left unmatched: 5. The CDR3 totals 14 residues.

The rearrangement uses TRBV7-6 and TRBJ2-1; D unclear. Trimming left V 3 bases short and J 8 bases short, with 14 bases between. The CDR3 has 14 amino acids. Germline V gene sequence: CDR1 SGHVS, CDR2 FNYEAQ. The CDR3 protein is CASSFPSRSDEQFF. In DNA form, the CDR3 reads TGTGCCAGCAGCTTTCCCTCGCGCTCGGATGAGCAGTTCTTC.

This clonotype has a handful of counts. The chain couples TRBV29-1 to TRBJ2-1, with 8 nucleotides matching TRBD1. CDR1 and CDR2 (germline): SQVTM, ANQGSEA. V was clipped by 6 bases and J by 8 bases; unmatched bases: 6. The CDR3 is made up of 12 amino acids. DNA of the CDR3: TGCAGCGTCGAAACAGGGGGTGATGAGCAGTTCTTC. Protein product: CSVETGGDEQFF.

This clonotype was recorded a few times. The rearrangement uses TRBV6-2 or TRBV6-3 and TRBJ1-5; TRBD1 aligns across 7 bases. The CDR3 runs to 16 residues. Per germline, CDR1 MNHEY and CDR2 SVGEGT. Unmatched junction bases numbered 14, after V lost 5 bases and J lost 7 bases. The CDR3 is CASSRPPQGFGQPQHF. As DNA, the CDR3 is TGTGCCAGCAGTCGACCTCCACAGGGGTTCGGCCAGCCCCAGCATTTT.

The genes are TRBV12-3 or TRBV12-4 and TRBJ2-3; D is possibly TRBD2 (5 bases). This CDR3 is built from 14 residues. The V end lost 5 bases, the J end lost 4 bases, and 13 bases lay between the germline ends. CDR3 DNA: TGTGCCAGCAGTAGAGGGCCGGTCCCAGATACGCAGTATTTT. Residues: CASSRGPVPDTQYF.

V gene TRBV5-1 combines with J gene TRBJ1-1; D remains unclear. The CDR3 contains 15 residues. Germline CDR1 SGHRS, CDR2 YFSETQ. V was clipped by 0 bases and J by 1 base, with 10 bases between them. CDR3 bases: TGCGCCAGCAGCTTGGAACTACACTCGAACACTGAAGCTTTCTTT. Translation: CASSLELHSNTEAFF.

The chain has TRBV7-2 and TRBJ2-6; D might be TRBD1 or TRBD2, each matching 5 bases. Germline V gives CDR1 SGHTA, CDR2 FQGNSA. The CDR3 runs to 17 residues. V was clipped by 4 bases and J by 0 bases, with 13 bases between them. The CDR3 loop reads CASSSRGASSGANVLTF. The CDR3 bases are TGTGCCAGCAGCTCCCGAGGGGCAAGCTCTGGGGCCAACGTCCTGACTTTC.

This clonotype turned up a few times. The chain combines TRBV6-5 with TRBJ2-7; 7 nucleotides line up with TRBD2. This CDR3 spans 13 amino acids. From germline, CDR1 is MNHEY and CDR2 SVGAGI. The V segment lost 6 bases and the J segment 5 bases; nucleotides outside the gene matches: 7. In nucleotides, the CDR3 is TGTGCCAGCAGCTCAAGCGGGGCCAACGAGCAGTACTTC. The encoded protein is CASSSSGANEQYF.

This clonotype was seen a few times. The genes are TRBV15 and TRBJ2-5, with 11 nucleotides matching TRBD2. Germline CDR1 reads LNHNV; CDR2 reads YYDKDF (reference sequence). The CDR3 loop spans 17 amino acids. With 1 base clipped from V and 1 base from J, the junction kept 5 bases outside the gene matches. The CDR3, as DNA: TGTGCCACCAGCAGAGGAGTAGCGGGGGGGTTCCAAGAGACCCAGTACTTC. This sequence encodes CATSRGVAGGFQETQYF. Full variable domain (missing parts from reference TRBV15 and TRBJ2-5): DAMVIQNPRYQVTQFGKPVTLSCSQTLNHNVMYWYQQKSSQAPKLLFHYYDKDFNNEADTPDNFQSRRPNTSFCFLDIRSPGLGDTAMYLCATSRGVAGGFQETQYFGPGTRLLVL.

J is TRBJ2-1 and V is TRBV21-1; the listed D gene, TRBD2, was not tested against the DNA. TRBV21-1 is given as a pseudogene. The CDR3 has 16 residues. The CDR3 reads CASSPIGSGGHDEQFF. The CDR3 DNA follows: TGTGCCAGCAGCCCTATAGGGTCGGGGGGGCACGATGAGCAGTTCTTC.

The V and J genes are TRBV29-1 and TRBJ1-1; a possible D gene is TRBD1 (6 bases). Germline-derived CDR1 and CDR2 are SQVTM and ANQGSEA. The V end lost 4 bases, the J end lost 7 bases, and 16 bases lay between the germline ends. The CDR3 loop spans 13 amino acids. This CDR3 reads CSVAPDSSYEAFF. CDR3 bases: TGCAGCGTTGCCCCGGACAGTTCCTATGAAGCTTTCTTT.

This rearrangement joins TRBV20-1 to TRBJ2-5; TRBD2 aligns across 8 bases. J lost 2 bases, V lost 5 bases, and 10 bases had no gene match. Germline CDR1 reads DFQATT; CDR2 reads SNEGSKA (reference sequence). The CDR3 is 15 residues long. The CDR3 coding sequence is TGCAGTGCTCCCCCCGGGGGGGGCGTACAAGAGACCCAGTACTTC. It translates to CSAPPGGGVQETQYF.

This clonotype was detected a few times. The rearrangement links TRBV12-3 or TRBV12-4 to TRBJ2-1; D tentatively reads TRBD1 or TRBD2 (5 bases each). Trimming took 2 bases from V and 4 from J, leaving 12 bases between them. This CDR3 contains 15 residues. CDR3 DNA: TGTGCCAGCAGTTTAACGGGACGTACTTACAATGAGCAGTTCTTC. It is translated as CASSLTGRTYNEQFF.

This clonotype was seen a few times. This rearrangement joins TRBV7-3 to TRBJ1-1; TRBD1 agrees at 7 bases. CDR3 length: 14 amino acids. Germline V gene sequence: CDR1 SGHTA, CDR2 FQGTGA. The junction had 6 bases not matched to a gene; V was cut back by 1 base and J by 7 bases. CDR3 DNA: TGTGCCAGCAGCTTAATTTCAGGGGGTGGTGAAGCTTTCTTT. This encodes CASSLISGGGEAFF.